Included here is one TCR beta chain sequence, with context. Produced via immunoSEQ multiplex PCR; TCRdb's table is partial and in-frame only. Of roughly 70,000 clones in the sample, under 95% are singletons; the top ten hold around 0.66%. These data come from a study of stem cell transplantation in POMP-related autoinflammatory disease. This clonotype was sampled from a human patient with POMP-related autoinflammation and immune dysregulation (PRAID). Some T cells could come from the graft donor. This specimen consisted of CD4+ T cells from PBMCs, obtained after stem cell transplantation.

The chain's CDR3 is CSASPGARTEAFF. In DNA form, the CDR3 reads TGCAGTGCTAGTCCAGGGGCGCGTACTGAAGCTTTCTTT. The V call is TRBV20-1, the J call TRBJ1-1; a possible D gene is TRBD1 (6 bases). V was trimmed by 3 bases and J by 5 bases, leaving 13 bases between them. This CDR3 spans 13 amino acids. Germline CDR1 reads DFQATT; CDR2 reads SNEGSKA (reference sequence).